Below are 16 T cell receptor beta chains sequenced from a single sample in a study of CD8+ T cells in alopecia areata. Following extraction, RNA underwent reverse transcription to cDNA, which served as the sequencing template. The method was immunoSEQ multiplex PCR; TCRdb's version includes in-frame clones alone and lacks a portion of them. Of some 180,000 clones listed, 45% to 70% are singletons. Sequenced input: CD8+ T cells sorted from blood. Receptor source: a human donor in good health.

V usage is TRBV29-1 and J usage is TRBJ2-7; 10 positions agree with TRBD2. Germline assignment: CDR1 SQVTM and CDR2 ANQGSEA. V shed 6 bases and J 2 bases; nucleotides not matched to a gene: 1. The CDR3 consists of 12 residues. CDR3 in amino acids: CSVLAGTYEQYF. CDR3 coding DNA: TGCAGCGTACTAGCGGGGACCTACGAGCAGTACTTC.

V and J are TRBV30 and TRBJ2-1, with a possible D match to TRBD1 (6 bases). The length of the CDR3 is 14 residues. CDR1 is GTSNPN and CDR2 is SVGIG in the germline V gene (reference sequence). Trimming cost V 4 bases and J 3 bases, with 13 bases left between them. The CDR3 spells CAWIPGTFYNEQFF. DNA of the CDR3: TGTGCCTGGATTCCGGGGACATTCTACAATGAGCAGTTCTTC.

The chain recombines TRBV30 with TRBJ1-5; D is ambiguous. Germline V gives CDR1 GTSNPN, CDR2 SVGIG (reference sequence). The CDR3 is made up of 12 amino acids. V shed 3 bases and J shed 4 bases, with 7 bases lying between them. CDR3 coding DNA: TGTGCCTGGAGCCTGGGAAATCAGCCCCAGCATTTT. Its protein product is CAWSLGNQPQHF.

This clone has just a few counts. The gene calls are TRBV30 and TRBJ2-6; TRBD1 agrees at 8 bases. The V segment lost 7 bases and the J segment 2 bases; nucleotides outside the gene matches: 4. This CDR3 spans 14 amino acids. In germline, CDR1 is GTSNPN, CDR2 SVGIG (reference sequence). The CDR3 protein is CAYTDRAGANVLTF. CDR3 DNA sequence: TGTGCCTACACGGACAGGGCTGGGGCCAACGTCCTGACTTTC.

This chain connects TRBV9 to TRBJ1-5; possibly TRBD1 for D (5 bases). V lost 0 bases and J lost 7, with 14 bases in between. This CDR3 is 15 amino acids long. Germline CDR1 is SGDLS and CDR2 is YYNGEE. CDR3 protein: CASSVGGNANQPQHF. For the CDR3, the DNA is TGTGCCAGCAGCGTAGGGGGGAACGCCAACCAGCCCCAGCATTTT.

V gene TRBV9 combines with J gene TRBJ2-7; TRBD2 matches at 8 bases. Germline V gene lookup returns CDR1 SGDLS and CDR2 YYNGEE. This CDR3 contains 15 residues. Trimming took 0 bases from V and 4 from J; bases not matched to a gene: 6. DNA for the CDR3: TGTGCCAGCAGCGTAGCGGGCGGGGGGAGGTACGAGCAGTACTTC. Its translation: CASSVAGGGRYEQYF.

V is TRBV2 and J is TRBJ1-1, with D perhaps TRBD1 (6 bases). The CDR3 has 14 residues. The germline V gene has CDR1 SNHLY and CDR2 FYNNEI. Between the trimmed V and J ends, which lost 3 bases and 1 base, there was a span of 9 bases. The CDR3 DNA sequence: TGTGCCAGCAGTGAGGTGGGACAGAACACTGAAGCTTTCTTT. It yields the protein CASSEVGQNTEAFF. Full variable domain (outside the CDR3, taken from reference TRBV2 and TRBJ1-1): EPEVTQTPSHQVTQMGQEVILRCVPISNHLYFYWYRQILGQKVEFLVSFYNNEISEKSEIFDDQFSVERPDGSNFTLKIRSTKLEDSAMYFCASSEVGQNTEAFFGQGTRLTVV.

The V and J genes are TRBV7-8 and TRBJ1-1; D uncertain. This CDR3 contains 13 residues. Deletions cut 5 bases from V and 7 bases from J, with 14 bases between. CDR1 is SGHVS, CDR2 FQNEAQ, per germline. The CDR3 region is CASSTHGLIEAFF. The DNA for the CDR3 is TGTGCCAGCAGCACCCATGGACTCATTGAAGCTTTCTTT.

V and J are TRBV15 and TRBJ2-5, with D tentatively TRBD1 (5 bases). The CDR3 spans 13 residues. Germline CDR1 LNHNV, CDR2 YYDKDF (reference sequence). The V gene lost 1 base and the J gene lost 9 bases, with 12 bases spanning the gap. CDR3 DNA sequence: TGTGCCACCAGCAGAGCCCAGGGAAGGGCCCAGTACTTC. It specifies CATSRAQGRAQYF.

This clone was observed a few times. The V and J genes are TRBV5-1 and TRBJ2-5, with TRBD2 matching over 10 bases. Germline-derived CDR1 and CDR2 are SGHRS and YFSETQ. The CDR3 spans 17 residues. V dropped 4 bases and J dropped 2; count of bases not matched to a gene: 11. The CDR3 region has the DNA TGCGCCAGCAGCCTCAAAGAAGGACTAGCGGAACAAGAGACCCAGTACTTC. It specifies CASSLKEGLAEQETQYF.

This chain joins TRBV6-5 and TRBJ2-2; D is ambiguous. CDR3 length: 15 amino acids. The V end lost 5 bases, the J end lost 7 bases, and 17 bases lay between the germline ends. Looked up from germline, CDR1 is MNHEY and CDR2 is SVGAGI. The CDR3 sequence is CASSVEWRIDGELFF. CDR3 nucleotides: TGTGCCAGCAGTGTTGAGTGGAGAATTGACGGGGAGCTGTTTTTT.

This clone was picked up a small number of times. The V and J genes are TRBV7-9 and TRBJ1-3; tentative D call: TRBD1 (5 bases). The CDR3 loop spans 14 amino acids. Trimming removed 5 bases from V and 4 bases from J, with 12 bases in between. CDR1 and CDR2 (germline): SEHNR, FQNEAQ (reference sequence). The CDR3, as DNA: TGTGCCAGCAGCACTCGGGCAGGGGGAAACACCATATATTTT. This translates into CASSTRAGGNTIYF.

For this clone: A junction end diverges from the germline sequence, so it may reflect a read error. V gene TRBV2 combines with J gene TRBJ2-2; TRBD1 matches at 9 bases. The CDR3 totals 17 residues. Germline values: CDR1 SNHLY, CDR2 FYNNEI. The CDR3 DNA is TGTGCCAGCAGTGTGAGGACAGGGGTAATGAACTCCGGGGAGCTGTTTTTT. This codes for CASSVRTGVMNSGELFF.

In this sample, this clone turned up a few times. The chain carries TRBV25-1 and TRBJ1-2; 7 bases agree with TRBD1. V shed 5 bases and J 5 bases; nucleotides not matched to a gene: 2. CDR3 length equals 12 residues. Germline V gene sequence: CDR1 MGHDK, CDR2 SYGVNS. CDR3 sequence: CASSHRGYGYTF. As DNA, the CDR3 is TGTGCCAGCAGTCACAGGGGTTATGGCTACACCTTC.

This clone has just a few counts. The rearrangement links TRBV6-6 to TRBJ2-3, with D possibly being TRBD2 (6 bases). Between the trimmed V and J ends, which lost 0 bases and 6 bases, there was a span of 13 bases. The CDR3 has 15 residues. The germline gives CDR1 MNHNY, CDR2 SVGAGI (reference sequence). CDR3 sequence: CASSYSRGLADTQYF. The CDR3 coding sequence is TGTGCCAGCAGTTACTCGCGGGGACTCGCTGATACGCAGTATTTT.

The V and J genes are TRBV5-1 and TRBJ1-1; TRBD1 is a possible D gene (5 bases). Per the germline V gene, CDR1 is SGHRS and CDR2 is YFSETQ. V lost 4 bases and J lost 1, with 11 bases in between. This CDR3 is built from 14 residues. The chain's CDR3 is CASSIGVGNTEAFF. The CDR3 DNA follows: TGCGCCAGCAGCATAGGGGTGGGGAACACTGAAGCTTTCTTT.